The rows below give T cell receptor beta chains drawn from one sample of a study of lymphopenia after photon versus proton radiotherapy. TCRdb's copy holds only in-frame clones and misses some; the assay was immunoSEQ multiplex PCR. The sample has 75,000 to 90,000 clones, 83% seen once. The input for sequencing was peripheral blood, taken from a patient treated with proton-based radiotherapy. The source of these receptors is a man in his 60s with pancreatic cancer. Both conserved end residues are part of each CDR3. D genes are given only for firm matches. Only some rows state a clone size, as once, few, many or a class for expanded clones.

j_gene: TRBJ1-4
d_gene: TRBD1
v_gene: TRBV7-2
abundance: -
CDR3nt: TGTGCCAGCAGCAACCGGGACAGGGGTCAGAGTACTAATGAAAAACTGTTTTTT
CDR3aa: CASSNRDRGQSTNEKLFF

j_gene: TRBJ2-2
d_gene: -
v_gene: TRBV5-4
abundance: -
CDR3nt: TGTGCCAGCAGCTCCAGGGCTAGGGAGACCGGGGAGCTGTTTTTT
CDR3aa: CASSSRARETGELFF

j_gene: TRBJ2-1
d_gene: -
v_gene: TRBV5-6
abundance: few
CDR3nt: TGTGCCAGCAGCTTACACAATGAGCAGTTCTTC
CDR3aa: CASSLHNEQFF

j_gene: TRBJ2-5
d_gene: -
v_gene: TRBV19
abundance: once
CDR3nt: TGTGCCAGTAGTCTGGGACCAGTCCAAGAGACCCAGTACTTC
CDR3aa: CASSLGPVQETQYF

j_gene: TRBJ2-6
d_gene: -
v_gene: TRBV5-4
abundance: -
CDR3nt: TGTGCCAGCCGAACTGGGGCCAACGTCCTGACTTTC
CDR3aa: CASRTGANVLTF

j_gene: TRBJ1-5
d_gene: -
v_gene: TRBV19
abundance: -
CDR3nt: TGTGCCAGTAGTAACCGGGACATTAGCAATCAGCCCCAGCATTTT
CDR3aa: CASSNRDISNQPQHF

j_gene: TRBJ2-5
d_gene: TRBD1
v_gene: TRBV28
abundance: -
CDR3nt: TGTGCCAGCAGTTTAGGGGGGACAGGGGGCCAGACCCAGTACTTC
CDR3aa: CASSLGGTGGQTQYF

j_gene: TRBJ2-3
d_gene: -
v_gene: TRBV7-8
abundance: -
CDR3nt: TGTGCCAGCAGCTTAATTGGGCTTGGGGATACGCAGTATTTT
CDR3aa: CASSLIGLGDTQYF

j_gene: TRBJ2-7
d_gene: TRBD1
v_gene: TRBV5-4
abundance: few
CDR3nt: TGTGCCAGCAGCTTGTGGGACAGGGTCTCCTACGAGCAGTACTTC
CDR3aa: CASSLWDRVSYEQYF

j_gene: TRBJ2-7
d_gene: -
v_gene: TRBV7-8
abundance: -
CDR3nt: TGTGCCAGCAGCTTATCTTCGGAGCAGTACTTC
CDR3aa: CASSLSSEQYF

j_gene: TRBJ1-1
d_gene: -
v_gene: TRBV11-2
abundance: -
CDR3nt: TGTGCCAGCAGCTTCAATAGGTACACTGAAGCTTTCTTT
CDR3aa: CASSFNRYTEAFF

j_gene: TRBJ2-3
d_gene: -
v_gene: TRBV6-5
abundance: -
CDR3nt: TGTGCCAGCAGTGGGCTCGGACAGCGTACGCAGTATTTT
CDR3aa: CASSGLGQRTQYF

j_gene: TRBJ2-7
d_gene: -
v_gene: TRBV11-2
abundance: few
CDR3nt: TGTGCCAGCAGCTTCGGGCCCTATGACGAGCAGTACTTC
CDR3aa: CASSFGPYDEQYF

j_gene: TRBJ2-7
d_gene: -
v_gene: TRBV11-1
abundance: -
CDR3nt: TGTGCCAGCAGCTTAGGCTGGGGGGTCTACGAGCAGTACTTC
CDR3aa: CASSLGWGVYEQYF

j_gene: TRBJ1-1
d_gene: -
v_gene: TRBV2
abundance: -
CDR3nt: TGTGCCAGCAAAATGAACACTGAAGCTTTCTTT
CDR3aa: CASKMNTEAFF

j_gene: TRBJ1-3
d_gene: -
v_gene: TRBV7-6
abundance: -
CDR3nt: TGTGCCAGCAGCTTACCGGGGGCTGGAAACACCATATATTTT
CDR3aa: CASSLPGAGNTIYF

j_gene: TRBJ2-1
d_gene: -
v_gene: TRBV14
abundance: few
CDR3nt: TGTGCCAGCAGCCAAGAATTCGTCCATGAGCAGTTCTTC
CDR3aa: CASSQEFVHEQFF

j_gene: TRBJ2-3
d_gene: TRBD2
v_gene: TRBV29-1
abundance: -
CDR3nt: TGCAGCGTTGAAGATCAGGGGCGGGCTAGCGGGAGGGCCTTAGATACGCAGTATTTT
CDR3aa: CSVEDQGRASGRALDTQYF

j_gene: TRBJ1-1
d_gene: -
v_gene: TRBV6-5
abundance: -
CDR3nt: TGTGCCAGCAGTTACTCCCCGACAGGGAACACTGAAGCTTTCTTT
CDR3aa: CASSYSPTGNTEAFF

j_gene: TRBJ2-1
d_gene: TRBD2
v_gene: TRBV27
abundance: -
CDR3nt: TGTGCCAGCAGTTTATATAAGCGGGAGCGACGGAATGAGCAGTTCTTC
CDR3aa: CASSLYKRERRNEQFF

j_gene: TRBJ2-7
d_gene: -
v_gene: TRBV29-1
abundance: -
CDR3nt: TGCAGCGTTCGGGGGGCGGCAGTCTACGAGCAGTACTTC
CDR3aa: CSVRGAAVYEQYF

j_gene: TRBJ2-4
d_gene: TRBD2
v_gene: TRBV14
abundance: -
CDR3nt: TGTGCCAGCAGCCAAGGCGGGGGTAGCCGGAGCATTCAGTACTTC
CDR3aa: CASSQGGGSRSIQYF

j_gene: TRBJ2-3
d_gene: TRBD2
v_gene: TRBV6-5
abundance: -
CDR3nt: TGTGCCAGCAGTTACTTTGAGCGGGAGGCCCCGGTGTTC
CDR3aa: CASSYFEREAPVF

j_gene: TRBJ2-1
d_gene: TRBD2
v_gene: TRBV28
abundance: few
CDR3nt: TGTGCCAGCAGTCCTGGGAGGGGCTATCGTTACAATGAGCAGTTCTTC
CDR3aa: CASSPGRGYRYNEQFF

j_gene: TRBJ2-2
d_gene: -
v_gene: TRBV12-5
abundance: -
CDR3nt: TGTGCTAGCCTAGGGCAGTTGAACACCGGGGAGCTGTTTTTT
CDR3aa: CASLGQLNTGELFF

j_gene: TRBJ2-3
d_gene: -
v_gene: TRBV6-5
abundance: -
CDR3nt: TGTGCCAGCAGTACGAGAGATACGCAGTATTTT
CDR3aa: CASSTRDTQYF

j_gene: TRBJ1-1
d_gene: -
v_gene: TRBV11-2
abundance: -
CDR3nt: TGTGCCAGCAGCTTAGCGGTGGGGGGAGCTTTCTTT
CDR3aa: CASSLAVGGAFF

j_gene: TRBJ2-2
d_gene: TRBD1
v_gene: TRBV27
abundance: -
CDR3nt: TGTGCCAGCAGACAGGGGATAGGTACCGGGGAGCTGTTTTTT
CDR3aa: CASRQGIGTGELFF

j_gene: TRBJ1-2
d_gene: -
v_gene: TRBV2
abundance: -
CDR3nt: TGTGCCAGCAGTGAAGTGAGAGGTTTCAACTATGGCTACACCTTC
CDR3aa: CASSEVRGFNYGYTF

j_gene: TRBJ2-6
d_gene: -
v_gene: TRBV7-9
abundance: -
CDR3nt: TGTGCCAGCAGCACCTCAGGGCTTGGGGCCAACGTCCTGACTTTC
CDR3aa: CASSTSGLGANVLTF